One and the same sample provided the 2 T cell receptor beta chains below, sequenced in a study of a mutant IDH1 vaccine in newly diagnosed glioma. Time point in this sample: week 11, during vaccination. Doses comprised 300 ug of mutant IDH1 20-mer peptide each, plus topical imiquimod. No cognate antigen is known for these TCRs. The assay was immunoSEQ multiplex PCR, and TCRdb's table has in-frame clones only and misses some. The sample lists around 65,000 clones; over 70% were seen once. Here the sequenced sample was PBMCs, taken from a glioma patient whose treatment included an IDH1 peptide vaccine. The receptors shown here come from a man aged 45-60 years with glioma.

This clone was found once. This sequence joins TRBV7-6 and TRBJ2-5; 10 nucleotides agree with TRBD2. CDR3 size: 16 residues. The V gene's germline CDR1 is SGHVS and CDR2 FNYEAQ. V lost 5 bases and J lost 5; bases outside the gene matches: 11. The CDR3 region has the DNA TGTGCCAGCAGCCCGCAGAGCGGGAGGGCCGGGGAGACCCAGTACTTC. Its protein is CASSPQSGRAGETQYF.

This chain uses TRBV23-1 with TRBJ1-2; maybe TRBD1 (5 bases). TRBV23-1 is an open reading frame, and its role is uncertain. V lost 8 bases and J 7 bases, leaving 17 bases between the germline ends. This CDR3 has 13 amino acids. Written as DNA, the CDR3 is TGCGCCAGCGAAGGGTCCCACACAGGTGGCTACACCTTC. Amino acids: CASEGSHTGGYTF.